This TCR beta chain emerged from a study of molecular identifiers for immune sequencing clone quantification. CDR3 size: 13 residues. Germline V CDR1 and CDR2: SEHNR, FQNEAQ (reference sequence). V lost 11 bases to trimming and J lost 4 bases; unmatched junction nucleotides: 6. In TCRdb, the PCR reads were re-called with MiXCR into one record per CDR3 protein. This sample has 9,500 to 15,000 distinct CDR3 sequences; roughly 18% occur once, and the top ten carry 1.3% to 1.5%. The clonotype was recovered from a human donor in good health. Some libraries in this study had Jurkat cell RNA spiked in. The chain uses TRBV7-9 and TRBJ2-1; 9 nucleotides match TRBD1. Sequenced input: naive CD8+ T cells from blood, with Jurkat cell RNA spiked in. Subset described: FACS-sorted CD8+CD4-CCR7+CD45RA+ naive T cells. The CDR3 DNA sequence: TGTGCCGAACAGGGGGCCAAGTACAATGAGCAGTTCTTC. As protein: CAEQGAKYNEQFF.